One sample yielded the 7 T cell receptor beta chains listed below, sequenced in a study of molecular identifiers for immune sequencing clone quantification. Each CDR3 protein gets one entry after TCRdb re-called the PCR reads with MiXCR. The top ten clones hold 4% to 5% of a sample with 80,000 to 130,000 distinct CDR3 sequences, roughly a third of them seen once. Source material: naive CD8+ T cells from blood, with Jurkat cell RNA spiked in. Subset: FACS-sorted CD8+CD4-CCR7+CD45RA+ naive T cells. These receptors were taken from a human donor in good health. Some libraries in this study had Jurkat cell RNA spiked in.

This clonotype appeared many times. The rearrangement uses TRBV5-6 and TRBJ2-7; TRBD2 matches 12 bases. The germline V gene encodes CDR1 SGHDT and CDR2 YYEEEE. The CDR3 consists of 14 residues. V lost 7 bases and J lost 6; bases outside the gene matches: 8. In DNA form, the CDR3 reads TGTGCCAGCCGTGGGGGGACTAGCGGGCTCGAGCAGTACTTC. It encodes CASRGGTSGLEQYF.

This clonotype was picked up many times. The chain couples TRBV27 to TRBJ2-7, with TRBD2 matching 16 bases. The germline V gene has CDR1 MNHEY and CDR2 SMNVEV (reference sequence). The CDR3 extends over 15 amino acids. Germline trimming cut 6 bases from V and 4 bases from J; bases unmatched to any gene: 3. CDR3 DNA sequence: TGTGCCAGCAGCCGGGGACTAGCGGGAGGGTACGAGCAGTACTTC. Translating gives CASSRGLAGGYEQYF.

The J gene is TRBJ2-7, the V gene TRBV11-3; TRBD1 agrees at 7 bases. The CDR3 extends over 17 amino acids. V shed 3 bases and J 2 bases; nucleotides not matched to a gene: 13. In germline, CDR1 is SGHNT, CDR2 YENEEA. CDR3 residues: CASSFPGTAPGAYEQYF. CDR3 in DNA: TGTGCCAGCAGCTTCCCCGGGACAGCGCCTGGGGCCTACGAGCAGTACTTC.

Turning to this clonotype: Its ends do not fully match the called genes, so a read error is possible. The V call is TRBV6-2 or TRBV6-3, the J call TRBJ1-5; D possibly corresponds to TRBD1 (5 bases). CDR1 and CDR2 (germline): MNHEY, SVGEGT. The CDR3 is 14 residues long. The CDR3 is CASTDSYSDQPQHF. As DNA, the CDR3 is TGTGCCAGCACCGACAGCTATAGCGATCAGCCCCAGCATTTT.

As for this clonotype: A much larger clone is a single base away; this may be a read error. In this CDR3 the conserved last residue, phenylalanine or tryptophan, is missing, so a read error is likely. The V and J genes are TRBV28 and TRBJ2-1, with D possibly being TRBD2 (5 bases). V was trimmed by 6 bases and J by 10 bases, leaving 10 bases between them. The CDR3 is 11 residues long. Looked up from germline, CDR1 is MDHEN and CDR2 is SYDVKM. The CDR3 sequence is CASSTRGEQFI. The CDR3 DNA reads as TGTGCCAGCAGCACTAGAGGCGAGCAGTTCATC.

This clonotype was seen many times. The J gene is TRBJ2-3, the V gene TRBV28, with 8 positions matching TRBD2. The V gene end was trimmed by 1 base and the J gene end by 5 bases; junction bases not matched to a gene: 17. This CDR3 comprises 19 residues. The germline CDR1 and CDR2 sequences are MDHEN and SYDVKM. CDR3 nucleotides: TGTGCCAGCAGTTTATCCCTCCCCAGGCAGCGGGAGACTAAAGATACGCAGTATTTT. This encodes CASSLSLPRQRETKDTQYF. The full variable domain, rest sourced from reference TRBV28 and TRBJ2-3, is DVKVTQSSRYLVKRTGEKVFLECVQDMDHENMFWYRQDPGLGLRLIYFSYDVKMKEKGDIPEGYSVSREKKERFSLILESASTNQTSMYLCASSLSLPRQRETKDTQYFGPGTRLTVL.

As to this clonotype: This CDR3 is missing its conserved last phenylalanine or tryptophan, likely due to a read error. V is TRBV3-1 and J is TRBJ2-7; D gene unclear. CDR3 size: 13 residues. Trimming shortened V by 3 bases and J by 6 bases, and 12 bases separated the two germline ends. CDR1 and CDR2 from the germline V gene are LGHDT and YNNKEL (reference sequence). DNA of the CDR3: TGTGCCAGCAGCCACCGAGGCTCAGCCGAGCAGTACATC. Translating it yields CASSHRGSAEQYI.